This T cell receptor (beta chain) was sequenced in a study of blood T cells in healthy people across ages. PCR was performed a second time for roughly 7 to 12 cycles using a sample-barcoded 5' primer and a J-beta primer mix. A tag from a template-switch adaptor with 12 random nucleotides marked each cDNA molecule. TCRdb recomputed calls from the 5' RACE reads with MiXCR, one row per CDR3 protein. This repertoire shows 700,000 or so distinct CDR3 sequences, approximately 40% found once; its top ten account for approximately 29%. Overall study findings and caveats: What prevented conclusive comparison of naive and antigen-experienced cells was that PBMCs were unsorted. Per million T cells, TCR beta diversity dropped about linearly as age rose. Expanded clonotype changes were possibly confounded by unknown donor CMV status.

The CDR3 loop spans 16 amino acids. Germline V gives CDR1 LGHNA, CDR2 YNFKEQ. The V end was cut by 1 base, the J end by 1 base, with 14 bases between. This clonotype occurred a few times. Its antigen is currently unknown. The chain employs TRBV4-2 and TRBJ2-7; no clear D gene. The specimen was blood. This receptor was obtained from a man at least 80 years old in good health. The CDR3 protein is CASSQVSVQDSYEQYF. CDR3 in DNA: TGTGCCAGCAGCCAAGTTTCGGTGCAGGATTCCTACGAGCAGTACTTC.